A single sample gave rise to the 20 T cell receptor beta chains below, sequenced in a study of CD8 T cells in ankylosing spondylitis. Notes on the study in general: Characteristic of ankylosing spondylitis blood, it appeared, was a TCR beta motif comprising about 8 highly homologous variants.

For these receptors, no antigen is known. TCRdb called the 5' RACE reads again in MiXCR, with one record for every CDR3 protein. The sample records 400,000 or so distinct CDR3 sequences, roughly 25% being singletons. Sequenced sample: blood, either unsorted or a sorted T cell fraction (not recorded which). These receptor sequences come from a male donor with ankylosing spondylitis.

About this clonotype: At one end the junction does not follow the germline gene, possibly because of a read error. V is TRBV24-1 and J is TRBJ2-3; TRBD1 matches 9 bases. Per the germline V gene, CDR1 is KGHDR and CDR2 is SFDVKD. The CDR3 length is 14 residues. The CDR3 loop reads CATNDRTGVDTQYF. CDR3 in DNA: TGTGCCACCAATGATAGGACAGGGGTAGATACGCAGTATTTT.

This clonotype appeared a few times. This chain links TRBV20-1 with TRBJ2-5; 7 nucleotides agree with TRBD1. The J segment lost 4 bases and the V segment lost 6 bases, leaving 5 bases of the junction unmatched. This CDR3 has 12 amino acids. The germline gives CDR1 DFQATT, CDR2 SNEGSKA (reference sequence). CDR3 DNA: TGCAGTGCCCAACAGGGGACAGAGACCCAGTACTTC. Its translation: CSAQQGTETQYF.

This sequence joins TRBV20-1 and TRBJ2-1, with unresolved D. Trimming stripped 3 bases from V and 0 bases from J, with 6 bases between. The germline V gene encodes CDR1 DFQATT and CDR2 SNEGSKA (reference sequence). This CDR3 is built from 13 residues. CDR3 nucleotide sequence: TGCAGTGCTAGTGACTCCTCCTACAATGAGCAGTTCTTC. It codes for CSASDSSYNEQFF.

This rearrangement joins TRBV12-3 or TRBV12-4 to TRBJ2-1; 7 nucleotides align to TRBD1. J lost 2 bases, V lost 3 bases, and 10 bases had no gene match. This CDR3 comprises 17 residues. The CDR3 bases are TGTGCCAGCAGTTTCATGATGACAGGGAGTCCCTACAATGAGCAGTTCTTC. It codes for CASSFMMTGSPYNEQFF.

V gene TRBV11-1 combines with J gene TRBJ2-3; 10 bases are shared with TRBD2. Germline assignment: CDR1 SGHAT and CDR2 FQDESV (reference sequence). Trimming at V came to 4 bases and at J to 3 bases, leaving 4 bases not matched to a gene. The CDR3 is 15 residues long. The CDR3 protein is CASSSSGLATDTQYF. CDR3 sequence (DNA): TGTGCCAGCAGCTCCTCGGGACTAGCGACAGATACGCAGTATTTT.

The chain is built from TRBV27 and TRBJ1-6; 9 nucleotides agree with TRBD1. V trimming: 0 bases; J trimming: 10 bases; junction bases outside the gene matches: 10. The CDR3 loop spans 17 amino acids. Germline V lookup: CDR1 MNHEY, CDR2 SMNVEV (reference sequence). The CDR3 bases are TGTGCCAGCAGTTTATCACTATCTGGGACAGGGAGGTCACCCCTCCACTTT. It specifies CASSLSLSGTGRSPLHF.

The gene calls are TRBV24-1 and TRBJ1-1, with 8 bases identical to TRBD1. The length of the CDR3 is 16 residues. Germline CDR1 and CDR2: KGHDR and SFDVKD. Trimming removed 2 bases from V and 1 base from J; junction bases left unmatched: 5. This CDR3 reads CATSDSGQVKNTEAFF. In nucleotides, the CDR3 is TGTGCCACCAGTGATTCGGGACAGGTGAAGAACACTGAAGCTTTCTTT.

V and J are TRBV29-1 and TRBJ1-1; perhaps TRBD1 as D (5 bases). V lost 0 bases and J 5 bases, leaving 13 bases between the germline ends. The germline V gene has CDR1 SQVTM and CDR2 ANQGSEA. This CDR3 has 14 amino acids. The CDR3 loop reads CSVEEWGVGTEAFF. The CDR3 DNA reads TGCAGCGTTGAAGAATGGGGGGTCGGGACTGAAGCTTTCTTT.

This chain connects TRBV29-1 to TRBJ1-1, with 7 bases identical to TRBD1. The CDR3 spans 14 residues. The junction had 9 bases not matched to a gene; V was cut back by 4 bases and J by 4 bases. Germline CDR1 and CDR2: SQVTM and ANQGSEA. The DNA for the CDR3 is TGCAGCGTTGTGGGGGCGACAGGGACCACTGAAGCTTTCTTT. Protein sequence: CSVVGATGTTEAFF.

This clonotype was observed a handful of times. This sequence joins TRBV6-6 and TRBJ2-3; D is unresolved. From germline, CDR1 is MNHNY and CDR2 SVGAGI (reference sequence). Trimming removed 0 bases from V and 3 bases from J, with 4 bases in between. The CDR3 contains 13 residues. As DNA, the CDR3 is TGTGCCAGCAGTTACTCATTAACAGATACGCAGTATTTT. This gives the protein CASSYSLTDTQYF.

V is TRBV20-1 and J is TRBJ2-7, with D maybe TRBD2 (7 bases). The CDR3 consists of 13 residues. Germline V lookup: CDR1 DFQATT, CDR2 SNEGSKA (reference sequence). Trimming took 6 bases from V and 3 from J, leaving 15 bases between them. CDR3 DNA sequence: TGCAGTGCGGGGGGGGCAGGAAGCTACGAGCAGTACTTC. Protein product: CSAGGAGSYEQYF.

This clonotype showed up just a few times. The chain joins TRBV3-1 to TRBJ1-1, with D uncertain. The CDR3 spans 12 residues. Germline V lookup: CDR1 LGHDT, CDR2 YNNKEL (reference sequence). V was clipped by 3 bases and J by 7 bases, with 9 bases between them. CDR3 protein: CASSHLKSEAFF. CDR3 sequence (DNA): TGTGCCAGCAGCCACCTCAAGAGTGAAGCTTTCTTT.

This clonotype was recorded a few times. CDR3 sequence: CASSIGTSGKTLVYEQFF. CDR3 in DNA: TGCGCCAGCAGCATCGGGACTAGCGGAAAGACCTTAGTGTATGAGCAGTTCTTC. The chain carries TRBV5-1 and TRBJ2-1; TRBD2 agrees at 11 bases. J lost 8 bases, V lost 4 bases, and 17 bases had no gene match. In germline, CDR1 is SGHRS, CDR2 YFSETQ. The CDR3 covers 18 residues.

The chain recombines TRBV29-1 with TRBJ1-3; TRBD1 is a possible D gene (5 bases). CDR1 is SQVTM, CDR2 ANQGSEA, per germline. Between the trimmed V and J ends, which lost 4 bases and 1 base, there was a span of 5 bases. The CDR3 is made up of 12 amino acids. In DNA, the CDR3 is TGCAGCGTTGGGGGGTCTGGAAACACCATATATTTT. It translates to CSVGGSGNTIYF.

There are a few counts of this clonotype. As DNA, the CDR3 is TGTGCCAGCAGCCAAGTTGCAACTAACTATGGCTACACCTTC. This gives the protein CASSQVATNYGYTF. This chain uses TRBV4-2 with TRBJ1-2, with D hard to call. Trimming shortened V by 1 base and J by 0 bases, and 6 bases separated the two germline ends. The CDR3 spans 14 residues. Germline values: CDR1 LGHNA, CDR2 YNFKEQ.

The genes are TRBV3-1 and TRBJ2-5; TRBD2 agrees at 10 bases. CDR3 length: 17 residues. Germline loops: CDR1 LGHDT, CDR2 YNNKEL (reference sequence). V shed 0 bases and J 5 bases; nucleotides not matched to a gene: 9. CDR3 sequence: CASSQDFRLAGAETQYF. The DNA for the CDR3 is TGTGCCAGCAGCCAAGATTTTCGCCTAGCGGGAGCGGAGACCCAGTACTTC.

This clonotype has a handful of counts. The rearrangement joins TRBV2 to TRBJ1-5, with D uncertain. The V end was cut by 4 bases, the J end by 9 bases, with 7 bases between. The CDR3 length is 11 residues. CDR1 is SNHLY, CDR2 FYNNEI, per germline. The CDR3, as DNA: TGTGCCAGCAGTGGTGGCGGGCCCCAGCATTTT. This codes for CASSGGGPQHF.

The V gene is TRBV11-2, the J gene TRBJ2-7; D not resolved. The germline CDR1 and CDR2 sequences are SGHAT and FQNNGV. With 0 bases removed from V and 6 bases from J, the gap between germline ends came to 12 bases. There are 14 residues in the CDR3. CDR3: CASSLDRAAPEQYV. In nucleotides, the CDR3 is TGTGCCAGCAGCTTAGATAGGGCAGCCCCCGAGCAGTACGTC.

This clonotype showed up just a few times. The chain recombines TRBV3-1 with TRBJ1-2; weak D call: TRBD1 (5 bases). Per germline, CDR1 LGHDT and CDR2 YNNKEL (reference sequence). V lost 0 bases to trimming and J lost 2 bases, with 13 bases between them. This CDR3 is 16 amino acids long. The CDR3 bases are TGTGCCAGCAGCCAAGAGTCCCTCGGGGGGAACTATGGCTACACCTTC. Amino acids: CASSQESLGGNYGYTF.

J is TRBJ1-5 and V is TRBV15; D is unresolved. V was trimmed by 1 base and J by 6 bases, leaving 10 bases between them. The CDR3 runs to 14 residues. In germline, CDR1 is LNHNV, CDR2 YYDKDF (reference sequence). The CDR3, as DNA: TGTGCCACCAGCAGAGGAGGACGCGCTCAGCCCCAGCATTTT. Its protein is CATSRGGRAQPQHF.